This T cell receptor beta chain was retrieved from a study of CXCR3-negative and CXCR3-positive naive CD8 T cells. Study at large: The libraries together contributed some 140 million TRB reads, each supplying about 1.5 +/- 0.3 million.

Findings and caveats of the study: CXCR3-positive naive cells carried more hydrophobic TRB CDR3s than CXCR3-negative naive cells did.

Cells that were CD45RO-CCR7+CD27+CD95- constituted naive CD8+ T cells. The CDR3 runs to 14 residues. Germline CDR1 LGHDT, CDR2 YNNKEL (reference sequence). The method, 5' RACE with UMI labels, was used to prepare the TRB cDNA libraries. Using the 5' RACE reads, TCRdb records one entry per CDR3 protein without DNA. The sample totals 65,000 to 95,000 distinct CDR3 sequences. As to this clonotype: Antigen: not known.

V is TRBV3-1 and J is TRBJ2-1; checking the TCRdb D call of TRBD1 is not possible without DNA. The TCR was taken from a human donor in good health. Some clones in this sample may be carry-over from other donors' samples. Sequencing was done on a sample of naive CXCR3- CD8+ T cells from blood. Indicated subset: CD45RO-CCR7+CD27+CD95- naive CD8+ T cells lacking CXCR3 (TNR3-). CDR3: CASMGPDSYNEQFF.